Following are 20 T cell receptor beta chains from one sample sequenced in a study of blood T cell repertoires in COVID-19. Measured with immunoSEQ multiplex PCR; TCRdb has only the in-frame clones, and not every one. The data show about 210,000 clones, 75% to 90% seen once. The sample was peripheral blood. Receptors were obtained from a woman aged 40-49 years with acute or convalescent COVID-19.

The rearrangement joins TRBV27 to TRBJ1-6; 9 positions agree with TRBD1. The trim removed 3 bases at V and 7 bases at J, leaving 7 bases unmatched. This CDR3 spans 16 amino acids. Germline values: CDR1 MNHEY, CDR2 SMNVEV (reference sequence). CDR3 sequence reads: CASSLTGGRRNSPLHF. DNA for the CDR3: TGTGCCAGCAGTTTGACAGGGGGACGTCGGAATTCACCCCTCCACTTT.

The gene calls are TRBV19 and TRBJ1-1, with D perhaps TRBD1 (6 bases). Trimming took 3 bases from V and 3 from J, leaving 14 bases between them. This CDR3 is built from 15 residues. Germline-derived CDR1 and CDR2 are LNHDA and SQIVND (reference sequence). The CDR3 is CASSIPWKGDTEAFF. The CDR3 DNA reads TGTGCCAGTAGTATCCCATGGAAGGGGGACACTGAAGCTTTCTTT.

The V and J genes are TRBV5-5 and TRBJ1-2, with TRBD1 matching over 10 bases. The CDR3 totals 16 residues. Losses at the gene ends were 4 bases for V and 7 bases for J; bases not matched to a gene: 13. In germline, CDR1 is SGHKS, CDR2 YYEKEE (reference sequence). Here the CDR3 reads CASSTGTGVNWTGYTF. CDR3 sequence (DNA): TGTGCCAGCAGCACCGGGACAGGGGTTAATTGGACTGGCTACACCTTC.

The chain links TRBV10-3 to TRBJ1-2; D remains unclear. Germline V gene data show CDR1 as ENHRY and CDR2 as SYGVKD. The CDR3 is 14 amino acids. V lost 10 bases and J 5 bases, leaving 20 bases between the germline ends. In nucleotides, the CDR3 is TGTGCCACTCTTCCCCGTGAGTCTATATATGGCTACACCTTC. Amino acids: CATLPRESIYGYTF.

V is TRBV11-2 and J is TRBJ1-6; possible D gene TRBD1, 5 bases. V was trimmed by 4 bases and J by 1 base, leaving 11 bases between them. CDR1 SGHAT and CDR2 FQNNGV come from the germline V gene. There are 16 residues in the CDR3. The chain's CDR3 is CASSSPRGSYNSPLHF. CDR3 in DNA: TGTGCCAGCAGCTCGCCCCGGGGGTCCTATAATTCACCCCTCCACTTT.

This clone was seen a handful of times. The J gene is TRBJ2-1, the V gene TRBV24-1, with TRBD2 identical over 15 bases. Per germline, CDR1 KGHDR and CDR2 SFDVKD. V lost 4 bases, J lost 10 bases, and 7 bases stayed unmatched. This CDR3 is built from 16 residues. In DNA form, the CDR3 reads TGTGCCACCAGTGAGGGGACTAGCGGGGGGCTTGGGGAGCAGTTCTTC. Amino acid sequence: CATSEGTSGGLGEQFF.

In its sample, this clone was seen many times. This chain uses TRBV27 with TRBJ2-2; D may be TRBD1 (6 bases). The V end lost 2 bases, the J end lost 3 bases, and 13 bases lay between the germline ends. Looked up from germline, CDR1 is MNHEY and CDR2 is SMNVEV (reference sequence). This CDR3 comprises 16 residues. The CDR3 nucleotides are TGTGCCAGCAGTTTACAGGGGCGACATTACACCGGGGAGCTGTTTTTT. It is translated as CASSLQGRHYTGELFF.

This chain uses TRBV6-5 with TRBJ1-2; D is ambiguous. There are 14 residues in the CDR3. Trimming removed 5 bases at V and 4 bases at J, with 14 bases between. Germline CDR1 MNHEY, CDR2 SVGAGI. The CDR3 DNA reads TGTGCCAGCAGTATGAGGACTGGCTCCTATGGCTACACCTTC. It specifies CASSMRTGSYGYTF.

The CDR3 is CASSQVVGGNTDTQYF. CDR3 DNA sequence: TGTGCCAGCAGCCAAGTGGTGGGGGGGAACACAGATACGCAGTATTTT. V gene TRBV3-1 (or the pseudogene TRBV3-2) combines with J gene TRBJ2-3; 7 bases are shared with TRBD2. The CDR3 consists of 16 residues. J was trimmed by 2 bases and V by 1 base; bases with no gene match: 6. The germline V gene encodes CDR1 LGHDT and CDR2 YNNKEL (reference sequence).

This clone was observed once. This chain links TRBV9 with TRBJ1-1, with TRBD1 as a possible D gene (5 bases). The CDR3 is 14 amino acids. Trimming removed 0 bases at V and 3 bases at J, with 9 bases between. Germline CDR1 is SGDLS and CDR2 is YYNGEE. CDR3 region: CASSVEGGDTEAFF. The CDR3 nucleotides are TGTGCCAGCAGCGTAGAAGGAGGGGACACTGAAGCTTTCTTT.

J is TRBJ1-2 and V is TRBV5-4, with D maybe TRBD1 (5 bases). Germline CDR1 is SGHNT and CDR2 is YYREEE (reference sequence). The CDR3 has 16 residues. The V end lost 1 base, the J end lost 8 bases, and 21 bases lay between the germline ends. CDR3 DNA sequence: TGTGCCAGCAGCTTGAGGTTTCGGACATCCATCCTCGGCTACACCTTC. Residues: CASSLRFRTSILGYTF.

This clone was counted a few times. The chain combines TRBV29-1 with TRBJ1-1; maybe TRBD1 (5 bases). Per the germline V gene, CDR1 is SQVTM and CDR2 is ANQGSEA. The CDR3 sequence is 12 residues long. Trimming left V 4 bases short and J 5 bases short, with 11 bases between. CDR3 loop: CSVARVGTEAFF. DNA for the CDR3: TGCAGCGTTGCCAGGGTGGGAACTGAAGCTTTCTTT.

The J gene is TRBJ2-7, the V gene TRBV7-9, with TRBD2 matching 12 bases. V lost 4 bases to trimming and J lost 6 bases; unmatched junction nucleotides: 10. The CDR3 length is 16 residues. Germline V gene lookup returns CDR1 SEHNR and CDR2 FQNEAQ (reference sequence). In DNA form, the CDR3 reads TGTGCCAGCAGCTCCGGACTAGCGGGGCCCCGGGGCGAGCAGTACGTC. Its translation: CASSSGLAGPRGEQYV.

This chain links TRBV11-2 with TRBJ1-6, with TRBD1 as a possible D gene (6 bases). This CDR3 comprises 14 residues. V lost 6 bases and J 5 bases, leaving 11 bases between the germline ends. Germline lookup yields CDR1 SGHAT and CDR2 FQNNGV. The CDR3 sequence: CASSYDRHNSPLHF. The CDR3 coding sequence is TGTGCCAGCAGTTACGACAGGCATAATTCACCCCTCCACTTT.

The rearrangement uses TRBV3-1 (or the pseudogene TRBV3-2) and TRBJ1-5; weak D call: TRBD1 (6 bases). Trimming pared 2 bases from V and 4 bases from J, leaving 9 bases between. This CDR3 has 14 amino acids. Germline V gene sequence: CDR1 LGHDT, CDR2 YNNKEL (reference sequence). For the CDR3, the DNA is TGTGCCAGCAGCCAAACAGGGCTAAATCAGCCCCAGCATTTT. Translation gives CASSQTGLNQPQHF.

The genes are TRBV7-3 and TRBJ2-6; TRBD1 matches at 8 bases. The CDR3 contains 16 residues. Unmatched junction bases numbered 3, after V lost 5 bases and J lost 0 bases. CDR1 is SGHTA and CDR2 is FQGTGA in the germline V gene. DNA for the CDR3: TGTGCCAGCAGCACACAGGGGGGCTCTGGGGCCAACGTCCTGACTTTC. This encodes CASSTQGGSGANVLTF.

The chain carries TRBV20-1 and TRBJ1-1; D ambiguous. CDR1 DFQATT and CDR2 SNEGSKA come from the germline V gene (reference sequence). The germline V and J ends were trimmed by 3 bases and 1 base, with 12 bases remaining between them. There are 14 residues in the CDR3. This chain's CDR3 is CSASFPGKNTEAFF. In DNA form, the CDR3 reads TGCAGTGCTAGTTTTCCGGGGAAGAACACTGAAGCTTTCTTT.

V usage is TRBV6-5 and J usage is TRBJ2-6; D perhaps matches TRBD1 (5 bases). CDR1 MNHEY and CDR2 SVGAGI come from the germline V gene. V was pared by 6 bases and J by 6 bases, with 9 bases between. The CDR3 runs 13 residues. The CDR3 DNA is TGTGCCAGCAGGAAGACAGTGGCCAACGTCCTGACTTTC. It is translated as CASRKTVANVLTF.

The chain uses TRBV7-2 and TRBJ1-1; D is ambiguous. The CDR3 runs to 12 residues. Germline V gene data show CDR1 as SGHTA and CDR2 as FQGNSA. Trimming stripped 2 bases from V and 6 bases from J, with 7 bases between. The CDR3 reads CASSLKESEAFF. In nucleotides, the CDR3 is TGTGCCAGCAGCTTAAAGGAGTCTGAAGCTTTCTTT.

J is TRBJ2-3 and V is TRBV7-7; 10 positions agree with TRBD2. The length of the CDR3 is 16 residues. Germline lookup yields CDR1 SSHAT and CDR2 FNYEAQ (reference sequence). V was clipped by 5 bases and J by 5 bases; unmatched bases: 10. This CDR3 reads CASSASSGGPGDTQYF. In nucleotides, the CDR3 is TGTGCCAGCAGCGCTTCTAGCGGGGGCCCTGGAGATACGCAGTATTTT.